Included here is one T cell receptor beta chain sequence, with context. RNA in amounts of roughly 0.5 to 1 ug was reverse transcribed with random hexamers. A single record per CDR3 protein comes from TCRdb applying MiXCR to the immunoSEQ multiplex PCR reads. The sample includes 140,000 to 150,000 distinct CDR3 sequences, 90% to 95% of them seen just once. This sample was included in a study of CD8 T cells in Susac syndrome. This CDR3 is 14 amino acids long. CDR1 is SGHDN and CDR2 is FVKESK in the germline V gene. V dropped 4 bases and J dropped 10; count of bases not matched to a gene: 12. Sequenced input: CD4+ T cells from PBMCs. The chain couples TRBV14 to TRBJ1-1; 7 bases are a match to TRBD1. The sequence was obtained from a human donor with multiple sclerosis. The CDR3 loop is CASSPGQKGRGAFF. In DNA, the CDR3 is TGTGCCAGCAGCCCGGGACAGAAGGGTCGCGGAGCTTTCTTT.